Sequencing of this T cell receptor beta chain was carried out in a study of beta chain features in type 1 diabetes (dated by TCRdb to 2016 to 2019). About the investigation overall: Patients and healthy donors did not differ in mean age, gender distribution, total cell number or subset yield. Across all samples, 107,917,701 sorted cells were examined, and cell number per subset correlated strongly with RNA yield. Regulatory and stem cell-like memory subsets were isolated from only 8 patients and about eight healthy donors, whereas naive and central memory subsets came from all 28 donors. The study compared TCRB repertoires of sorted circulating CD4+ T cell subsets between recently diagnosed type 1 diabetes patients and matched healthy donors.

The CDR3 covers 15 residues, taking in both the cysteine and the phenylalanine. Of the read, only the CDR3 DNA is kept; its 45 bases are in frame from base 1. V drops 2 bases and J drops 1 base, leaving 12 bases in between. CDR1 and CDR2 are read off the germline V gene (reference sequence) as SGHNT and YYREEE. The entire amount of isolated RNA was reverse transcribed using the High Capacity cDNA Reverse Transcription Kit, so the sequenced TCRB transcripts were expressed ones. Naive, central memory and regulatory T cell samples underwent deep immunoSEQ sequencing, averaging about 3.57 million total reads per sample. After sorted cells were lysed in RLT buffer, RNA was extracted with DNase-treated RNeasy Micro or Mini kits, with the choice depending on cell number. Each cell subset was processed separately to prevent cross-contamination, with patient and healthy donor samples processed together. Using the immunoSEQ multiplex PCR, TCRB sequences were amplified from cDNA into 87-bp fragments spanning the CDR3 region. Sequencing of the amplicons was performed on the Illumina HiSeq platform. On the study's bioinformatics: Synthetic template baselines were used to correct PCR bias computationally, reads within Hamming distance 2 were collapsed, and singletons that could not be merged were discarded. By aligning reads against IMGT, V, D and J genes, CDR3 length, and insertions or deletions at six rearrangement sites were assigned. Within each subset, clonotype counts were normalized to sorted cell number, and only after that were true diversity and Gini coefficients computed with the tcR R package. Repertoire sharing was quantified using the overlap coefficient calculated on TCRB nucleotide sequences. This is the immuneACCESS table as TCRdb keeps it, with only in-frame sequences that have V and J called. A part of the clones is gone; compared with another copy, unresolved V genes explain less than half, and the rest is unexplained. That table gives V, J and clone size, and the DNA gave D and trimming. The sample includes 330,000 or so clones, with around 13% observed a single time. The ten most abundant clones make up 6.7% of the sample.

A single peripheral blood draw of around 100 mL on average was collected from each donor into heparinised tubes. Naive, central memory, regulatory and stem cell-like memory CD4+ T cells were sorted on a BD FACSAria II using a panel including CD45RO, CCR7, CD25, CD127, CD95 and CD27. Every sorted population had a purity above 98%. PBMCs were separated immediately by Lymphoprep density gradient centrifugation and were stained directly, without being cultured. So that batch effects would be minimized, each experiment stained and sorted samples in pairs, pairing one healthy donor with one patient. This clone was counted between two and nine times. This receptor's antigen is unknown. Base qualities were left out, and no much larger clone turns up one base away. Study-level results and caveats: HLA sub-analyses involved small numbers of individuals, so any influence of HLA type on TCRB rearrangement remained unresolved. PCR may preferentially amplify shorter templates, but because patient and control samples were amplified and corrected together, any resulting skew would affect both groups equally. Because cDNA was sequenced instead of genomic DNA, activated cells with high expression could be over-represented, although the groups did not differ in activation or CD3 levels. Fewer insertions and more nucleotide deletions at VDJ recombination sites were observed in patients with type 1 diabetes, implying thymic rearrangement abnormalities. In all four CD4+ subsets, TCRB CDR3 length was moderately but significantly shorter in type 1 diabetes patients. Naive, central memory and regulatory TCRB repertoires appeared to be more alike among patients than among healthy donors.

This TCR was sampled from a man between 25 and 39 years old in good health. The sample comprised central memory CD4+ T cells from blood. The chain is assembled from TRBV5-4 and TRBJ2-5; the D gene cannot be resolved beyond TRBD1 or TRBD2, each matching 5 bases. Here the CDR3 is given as CASSLSGAFQETQYF. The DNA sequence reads TGTGCCAGCAGCTTATCCGGGGCCTTCCAAGAGACCCAGTACTTC.